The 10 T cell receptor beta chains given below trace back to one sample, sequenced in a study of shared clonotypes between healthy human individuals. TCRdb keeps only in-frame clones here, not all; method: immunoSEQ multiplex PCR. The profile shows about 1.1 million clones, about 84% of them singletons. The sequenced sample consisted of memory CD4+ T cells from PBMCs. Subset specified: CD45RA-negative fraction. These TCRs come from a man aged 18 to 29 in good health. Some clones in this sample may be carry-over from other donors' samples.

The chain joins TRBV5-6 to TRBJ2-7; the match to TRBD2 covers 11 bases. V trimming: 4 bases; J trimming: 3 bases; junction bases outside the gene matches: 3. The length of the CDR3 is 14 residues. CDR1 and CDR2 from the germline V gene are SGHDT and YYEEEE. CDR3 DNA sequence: TGTGCCAGCAGCATTAGCGGGAGGGTCTACGAGCAGTACTTC. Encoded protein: CASSISGRVYEQYF.

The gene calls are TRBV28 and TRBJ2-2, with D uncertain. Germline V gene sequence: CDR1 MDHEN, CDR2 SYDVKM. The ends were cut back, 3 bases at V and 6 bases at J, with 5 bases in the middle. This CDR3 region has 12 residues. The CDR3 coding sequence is TGTGCCAGCAGTTTTTCCGCCGGGGAGCTGTTTTTT. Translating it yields CASSFSAGELFF.

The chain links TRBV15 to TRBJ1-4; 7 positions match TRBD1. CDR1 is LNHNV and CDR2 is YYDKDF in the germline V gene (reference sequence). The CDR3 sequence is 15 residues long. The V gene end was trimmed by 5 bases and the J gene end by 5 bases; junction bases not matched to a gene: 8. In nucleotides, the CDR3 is TGTGCCACCAGCCGAGGGACAGCGACCAATGAAAAACTGTTTTTT. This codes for CATSRGTATNEKLFF.

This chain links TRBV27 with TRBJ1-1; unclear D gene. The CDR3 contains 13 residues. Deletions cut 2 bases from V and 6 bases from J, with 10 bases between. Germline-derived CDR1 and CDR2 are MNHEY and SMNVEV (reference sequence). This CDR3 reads CASSLRVRSEAFF. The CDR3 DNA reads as TGTGCCAGCAGTTTACGGGTTAGGTCTGAAGCTTTCTTT.

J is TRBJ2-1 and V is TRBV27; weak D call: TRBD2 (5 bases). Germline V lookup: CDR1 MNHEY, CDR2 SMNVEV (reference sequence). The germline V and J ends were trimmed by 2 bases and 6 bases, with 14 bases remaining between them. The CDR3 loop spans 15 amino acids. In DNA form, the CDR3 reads TGTGCCAGCAGTTTAAGGGTCCCCGAGGGCAATGAGCAGTTCTTC. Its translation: CASSLRVPEGNEQFF.

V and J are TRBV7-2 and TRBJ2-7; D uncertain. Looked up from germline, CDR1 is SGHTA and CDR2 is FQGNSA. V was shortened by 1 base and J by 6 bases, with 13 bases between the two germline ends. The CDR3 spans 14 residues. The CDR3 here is CASSLEPAAAEQYF. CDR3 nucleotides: TGTGCCAGCAGCTTAGAACCGGCAGCCGCCGAGCAGTACTTC.

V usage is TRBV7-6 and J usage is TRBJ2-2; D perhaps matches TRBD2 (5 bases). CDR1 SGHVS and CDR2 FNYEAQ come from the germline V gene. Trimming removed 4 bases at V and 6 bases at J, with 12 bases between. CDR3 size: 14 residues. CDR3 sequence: CASSYSFGAGELFF. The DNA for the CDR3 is TGTGCCAGCAGCTATTCGTTCGGGGCCGGGGAGCTGTTTTTT.

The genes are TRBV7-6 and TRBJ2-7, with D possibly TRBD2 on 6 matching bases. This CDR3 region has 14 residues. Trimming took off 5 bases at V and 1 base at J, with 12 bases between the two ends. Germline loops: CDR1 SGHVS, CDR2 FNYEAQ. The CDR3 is CASSALAVSYEQYF. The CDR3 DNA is TGTGCCAGCAGCGCTTTAGCGGTGTCCTACGAGCAGTACTTC.

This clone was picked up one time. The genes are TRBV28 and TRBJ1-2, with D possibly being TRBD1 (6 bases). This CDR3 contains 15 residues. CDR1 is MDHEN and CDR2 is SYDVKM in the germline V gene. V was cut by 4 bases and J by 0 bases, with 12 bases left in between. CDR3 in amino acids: CASSSQGLANYGYTF. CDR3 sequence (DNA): TGTGCCAGCAGTTCACAGGGTTTAGCTAACTATGGCTACACCTTC.

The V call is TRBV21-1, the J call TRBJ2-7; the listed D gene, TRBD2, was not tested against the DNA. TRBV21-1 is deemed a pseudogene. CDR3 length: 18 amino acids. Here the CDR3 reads CASSADIPGLAPPYEQYF. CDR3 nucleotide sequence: TGTGCCAGCAGCGCAGACATACCGGGACTAGCTCCACCCTACGAGCAGTACTTC.